This T cell receptor beta chain was sequenced for a study of cytomegalovirus exposure and HLA in healthy donors. Study details: The 95 to 150 validation repertoires used the same platform as the 650 to 850 first-cohort repertoires, a later analysis reported.

Assay: immunoSEQ multiplex PCR; the TCRdb copy retains only in-frame clones and omits some. The table includes about 74,000 clones, over 85% detected once. The CDR3 loop spans 16 amino acids. The ends lost 0 bases at V and 4 bases at J; junction bases unmatched: 7. Germline lookup yields CDR1 LNHDA and CDR2 SQIVND (reference sequence). The chain uses TRBV19 and TRBJ1-2, with 8 bases that match TRBD1. The sample was PBMCs. This receptor was obtained from a man aged 18 to 29 in good health and CMV-seropositive. CDR3 in DNA: TGTGCCAGTAGTATAGACCCAGGGGGCGCGGGCTATGGCTACACCTTC. Its translation: CASSIDPGGAGYGYTF. Full variable domain (remainder filled in from reference TRBV19 and TRBJ1-2): DGGITQSPKYLFRKEGQNVTLSCEQNLNHDAMYWYRQDPGQGLRLIYYSQIVNDFQKGDIAEGYSVSREKKESFPLTVTSAQKNPTAFYLCASSIDPGGAGYGYTFGSGTRLTVV.